These 24 T cell receptor beta chains were all obtained from the same sample, sequenced in a study of shared clonotypes between healthy human individuals. Profiling relied on immunoSEQ multiplex PCR, and the TCRdb table lists in-frame clones only, not all of them. The sample has 1.6 million or so clones, roughly 97% seen once. Sequences were obtained from naive CD4+ T cells sorted from blood. The subset is: CD45RA+ positively selected. These receptors came from a man younger than 40 in good health.

This clone was seen only once. The chain joins TRBV5-1 to TRBJ1-2; perhaps TRBD1 as D (5 bases). The CDR3 runs 14 residues. The germline V and J ends were trimmed by 4 bases and 4 bases, with 14 bases remaining between them. Looked up from germline, CDR1 is SGHRS and CDR2 is YFSETQ. The CDR3 region has the DNA TGCGCCAGCAGCCCCGACAGCGGGATCTATGGCTACACCTTC. Its translation: CASSPDSGIYGYTF. The full variable domain, its missing parts supplied by reference TRBV5-1 and TRBJ1-2, is KAGVTQTPRYLIKTRGQQVTLSCSPISGHRSVSWYQQTPGQGLQFLFEYFSETQRNKGNFPGRFSGRQFSNSRSEMNVSTLELGDSALYLCASSPDSGIYGYTFGSGTRLTVV.

The V call is TRBV28, the J call TRBJ2-5; TRBD2 matches 9 bases. CDR3 length: 13 residues. CDR1 is MDHEN, CDR2 SYDVKM, per germline. The junction had 1 base not matched to a gene; V was cut back by 4 bases and J by 4 bases. CDR3 protein: CASSSGLAETQYF. In DNA, the CDR3 is TGTGCCAGCAGTTCGGGACTAGCAGAGACCCAGTACTTC.

CDR3 in amino acids: CASSLAGLGRIEQYF. CDR3 DNA sequence: TGTGCCAGCAGCTTAGCCGGACTAGGGAGAATCGAGCAGTACTTC. The chain links TRBV7-9 to TRBJ2-7, with TRBD2 identical over 7 bases. Trimming at V came to 0 bases and at J to 6 bases, leaving 8 bases not matched to a gene. This CDR3 contains 15 residues. Germline V lookup: CDR1 SEHNR, CDR2 FQNEAQ (reference sequence).

The CDR3 DNA is TGTGCCAGCCAGGGGTTTCGGAGTACTGAAGCTTTCTTT. It translates to CASQGFRSTEAFF. The chain carries TRBV6-6 and TRBJ1-1, with D perhaps matching TRBD1 (6 bases). The CDR3 is 13 amino acids. Germline V lookup: CDR1 MNHNY, CDR2 SVGAGI (reference sequence). V dropped 8 bases and J dropped 5 bases, with 15 bases sitting between them.

The chain combines TRBV6-1 with TRBJ2-6, with D unclear. Germline loops: CDR1 MNHNS, CDR2 SASEGT. V lost 7 bases to trimming and J lost 0 bases, with 7 bases between them. There are 14 residues in the CDR3. CDR3 region: CASNAYSGANVLTF. In DNA, the CDR3 is TGTGCCAGCAATGCTTACTCTGGGGCCAACGTCCTGACTTTC.

This clone was seen just once. This chain joins TRBV7-9 and TRBJ2-2; 8 nucleotides line up with TRBD2. Germline trimming cut 5 bases from V and 4 bases from J; bases unmatched to any gene: 3. Germline V lookup: CDR1 SEHNR, CDR2 FQNEAQ (reference sequence). The length of the CDR3 is 14 residues. The CDR3 DNA sequence: TGTGCCAGCAGCCCAGCGGGGGTCACCGGGGAGCTGTTTTTT. Its translation is CASSPAGVTGELFF.

This chain joins TRBV10-2 and TRBJ1-2; D is unclear. The CDR3 totals 12 residues. V was cut by 5 bases and J by 5 bases, with 9 bases left in between. Per germline, CDR1 WSHSY and CDR2 SAAADI. In nucleotides, the CDR3 is TGCGCCAGCAGTAATCAGCTTTATGGCTACACCTTC. As protein: CASSNQLYGYTF.

V usage is TRBV7-9 and J usage is TRBJ2-7; D possibly uses TRBD1 or TRBD2 (6 bases each). The V and J ends lost 1 base and 4 bases respectively, with 17 bases between them. Germline V gives CDR1 SEHNR, CDR2 FQNEAQ (reference sequence). The CDR3 is 16 residues long. In nucleotides, the CDR3 is TGTGCCAGCAGCTTAGTCGGGGGCGGGGTCTGGTACGAGCAGTACTTC. It is translated as CASSLVGGGVWYEQYF.

The V call is TRBV28, the J call TRBJ2-6; D is unresolved. Germline V lookup: CDR1 MDHEN, CDR2 SYDVKM. CDR3 length equals 17 residues. The V end lost 2 bases, the J end lost 4 bases, and 15 bases lay between the germline ends. This CDR3 reads CASSLSVGKGGANVLTF. The CDR3 nucleotides read TGTGCCAGCAGTTTAAGCGTGGGGAAGGGCGGGGCCAACGTCCTGACTTTC.

This clone was counted once. This rearrangement joins TRBV27 to TRBJ2-1; D ambiguous. This CDR3 contains 13 residues. V was cut by 3 bases and J by 1 base, with 4 bases left in between. CDR1 MNHEY and CDR2 SMNVEV come from the germline V gene (reference sequence). CDR3 DNA sequence: TGTGCCAGCAGTTTCGCTTCCTACAATGAGCAGTTCTTC. This sequence encodes CASSFASYNEQFF.

The chain uses TRBV2 and TRBJ1-3; D is uncertain. V was clipped by 4 bases and J by 0 bases, with 4 bases between them. CDR3 size: 13 residues. The germline CDR1 and CDR2 sequences are SNHLY and FYNNEI. CDR3 loop: CASSVTSGNTIYF. Written as DNA, the CDR3 is TGTGCCAGCAGTGTCACCTCTGGAAACACCATATATTTT.

This clone was detected only once. The V and J genes are TRBV7-3 and TRBJ2-2, with TRBD1 matching 9 bases. Unmatched junction bases numbered 2, after V lost 4 bases and J lost 8 bases. Per the germline V gene, CDR1 is SGHTA and CDR2 is FQGTGA. The CDR3 totals 13 residues. CDR3 nucleotides: TGTGCCAGCAGCTCGACAGGGGGTGGGGAGCTGTTTTTT. Its translation is CASSSTGGGELFF.

This chain uses TRBV7-7 with TRBJ2-3; D is perhaps TRBD2 (6 bases). The V end lost 6 bases, the J end lost 2 bases, and 18 bases lay between the germline ends. The V gene's germline CDR1 is SSHAT and CDR2 FNYEAQ (reference sequence). The CDR3 has 16 residues. This CDR3 reads CASSPLGGRNTDTQYF. Here the CDR3 DNA reads TGTGCCAGCAGTCCACTCGGTGGGAGGAACACAGATACGCAGTATTTT.

The genes are TRBV7-2 and TRBJ1-2, with D possibly matching TRBD1 (5 bases). The CDR3 spans 13 residues. Trimming pared 3 bases from V and 7 bases from J, leaving 12 bases between. The V gene's germline CDR1 is SGHTA and CDR2 FQGNSA. The CDR3 spells CASSLGGSGGYTF. Here the CDR3 DNA reads TGTGCCAGCAGCTTGGGGGGTTCGGGTGGCTACACCTTC.

This chain joins TRBV6-1 and TRBJ1-2; 8 bases line up with TRBD1. V lost 0 bases, J lost 8 bases, and 11 bases stayed unmatched. Germline V gene sequence: CDR1 MNHNS, CDR2 SASEGT. The CDR3 length is 16 residues. This chain's CDR3 is CASSEAGGTGGRGYTF. CDR3 bases: TGTGCCAGCAGTGAAGCAGGTGGAACAGGGGGACGCGGCTACACCTTC.

The J gene is TRBJ2-5, the V gene TRBV28, with 9 bases identical to TRBD1. Germline loops: CDR1 MDHEN, CDR2 SYDVKM. Trimming cost V 5 bases and J 2 bases; bases outside gene matches: 6. The length of the CDR3 is 15 residues. For the CDR3, the DNA is TGTGCCAGCAGTCCGTCCGGGACAGGGCAAGAGACCCAGTACTTC. Amino acid sequence: CASSPSGTGQETQYF.

This clone was detected once. This chain joins TRBV4-3 and TRBJ2-3; D not certain. CDR3 length: 15 residues. Germline loops: CDR1 LGHNA, CDR2 YSLEER. V lost 0 bases and J 0 bases, leaving 7 bases between the germline ends. In DNA form, the CDR3 reads TGCGCCAGCAGCCAAGAAGGGTTTAGCACAGATACGCAGTATTTT. Protein product: CASSQEGFSTDTQYF.

The chain is built from TRBV5-1 and TRBJ2-1; D not certain. The V and J ends lost 4 bases and 0 bases respectively, with 11 bases between them. The CDR3 runs to 15 residues. The germline CDR1 and CDR2 sequences are SGHRS and YFSETQ. CDR3 sequence (DNA): TGCGCCAGCAGCACCTCCCAGAGCTCCTACAATGAGCAGTTCTTC. This codes for CASSTSQSSYNEQFF.

V and J are TRBV5-1 and TRBJ1-4; D is uncertain. Germline V CDR1 and CDR2: SGHRS, YFSETQ. V lost 0 bases, J lost 2 bases, and 11 bases lay in between. This CDR3 comprises 16 residues. The CDR3 sequence is CASSLESGGTNEKLFF. The CDR3 DNA follows: TGCGCCAGCAGCTTGGAATCGGGAGGGACTAATGAAAAACTGTTTTTT.

In nucleotides, the CDR3 is TGCGCCAGCAGCTTGTTGTGGGCGGGAGTCATCTCTGGGGCCAACGTCCTGACTTTC. As protein: CASSLLWAGVISGANVLTF. The J gene is TRBJ2-6, the V gene TRBV5-1; 7 bases are a match to TRBD2. Germline V gives CDR1 SGHRS, CDR2 YFSETQ. CDR3 size: 19 residues. The V gene end was trimmed by 1 base and the J gene end by 0 bases; junction bases not matched to a gene: 10.

This chain uses TRBV28 with TRBJ1-5; possible D gene TRBD1, 6 bases. CDR1 is MDHEN, CDR2 SYDVKM, per germline. V lost 5 bases, J lost 8 bases, and 10 bases lay in between. The CDR3 has 12 residues. The CDR3 region is CASSKAGEPQHF. CDR3 nucleotides: TGTGCCAGCAGTAAAGCAGGGGAGCCCCAGCATTTT.

The genes are TRBV5-5 and TRBJ2-1; 9 bases map to TRBD2. Germline CDR1 reads SGHKS; CDR2 reads YYEKEE (reference sequence). With 0 bases clipped from V and 2 bases from J, the junction kept 0 bases outside the gene matches. The CDR3 runs 15 residues. CDR3 region: CASSLGLAAYNEQFF. DNA for the CDR3: TGTGCCAGCAGCTTGGGACTAGCGGCCTACAATGAGCAGTTCTTC.

This chain uses TRBV7-2 with TRBJ2-1; the D gene is possibly TRBD2 (5 bases). This CDR3 contains 14 residues. Trimming took off 1 base at V and 5 bases at J, with 9 bases between the two ends. CDR1 and CDR2 (germline): SGHTA, FQGNSA. CDR3 protein: CASSLGAAHNEQFF. In DNA, the CDR3 is TGTGCCAGCAGCTTAGGAGCGGCCCACAATGAGCAGTTCTTC.

Comments on this clone: A junction boundary mismatches the germline segment, possibly from a read error. This chain links TRBV7-8 with TRBJ1-1, with D unresolved. This CDR3 is built from 15 residues. Germline CDR1 and CDR2: SGHVS and FQNEAQ. CDR3 in DNA: TGTGCCAGCAGCGCAATGGGTAGTTTGTCCGGGTCCCCCAGCTTT. Translation gives CASSAMGSLSGSPSF. The full variable domain, in which reference TRBV7-8 and TRBJ1-1 provide the parts outside the CDR3, is GAGVSQSPRYKVAKRGQDVALRCDPISGHVSLFWYQQALGQGPEFLTYFQNEAQLDKSGLPSDRFFAERPEGSVSTLKIQRTQQEDSAVYLCASSAMGSLSGSPSFGQGTRLTVV.